The entry that follows covers one TCR beta chain sequence. Antigen unknown. The sample comes from a study of post-analysis software for immune sequencing data. As for the study in general: Secondary progressive, relapsing-remitting and progressive-relapsing multiple sclerosis were among the included disease courses.

V dropped 11 bases and J dropped 1 base, with 14 bases sitting between them. The CDR3 consists of 13 residues. Looked up from germline, CDR1 is ENHRY and CDR2 is SYGVKD. The TCR beta cDNA libraries contained unique molecular identifiers. About 500,000 cDNA molecules were obtained per 1 to 10 million input T cells. TCRdb reanalysed the PCR reads using MiXCR and keeps one entry per CDR3 protein. The sample contains hundreds of thousands of distinct CDR3 sequences, around 60% of which appear only once. Study conclusions and caveats: Multiple sclerosis patients showed significantly lower normalized Chao1 diversity than controls did. Among roughly 5 TRBV segments more frequent in patients than controls were TRBV5-6, TRBV5-1 and TRBV20-1.

This sequence joins TRBV10-3 and TRBJ1-1, with no clear D. Sequenced material: blood. This clonotype was sampled from a girl under 10 years old with multiple sclerosis. CDR3 sequence: CAGSGPPNTEAFF. The CDR3 region has the DNA TGTGCCGGATCCGGACCGCCGAACACTGAAGCTTTCTTT.